This T cell receptor beta chain was found in a study of shared clonotypes between healthy human individuals. Study-level results: Some naive CD4 clonotypes, approximately 4.5%, turned up in common across several donors.

Produced via immunoSEQ multiplex PCR; TCRdb's table is partial and in-frame only. The sample yields roughly 2.4 million clones, approximately 96% seen once. Turning to this clone: Its antigen remains unidentified.

Trimming took off 2 bases at V and 4 bases at J, with 14 bases between the two ends. Germline-derived CDR1 and CDR2 are SGHRS and YFSETQ. The CDR3 contains 15 residues. V usage is TRBV5-1 and J usage is TRBJ2-3; no clear D gene. Sequenced sample: naive CD4+ T cells sorted from blood. Subset noted: CD45RA+ positively selected. This receptor was identified in a man younger than 35 in good health. CDR3 sequence reads: CASSLGPQDPDTQYF. CDR3 nucleotide sequence: TGCGCCAGCAGCTTAGGGCCACAAGATCCAGATACGCAGTATTTT.